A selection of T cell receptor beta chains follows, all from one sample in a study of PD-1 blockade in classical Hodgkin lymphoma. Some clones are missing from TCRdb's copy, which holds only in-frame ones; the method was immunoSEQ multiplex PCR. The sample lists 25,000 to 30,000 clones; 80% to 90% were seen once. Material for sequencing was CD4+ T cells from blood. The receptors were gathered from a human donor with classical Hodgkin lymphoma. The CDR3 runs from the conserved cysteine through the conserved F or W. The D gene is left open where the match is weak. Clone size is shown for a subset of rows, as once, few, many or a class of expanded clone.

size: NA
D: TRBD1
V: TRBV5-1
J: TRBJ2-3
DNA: TGCGCCAGCAGCTTGAGGACAGGCTCCACTGTTTTT
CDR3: CASSLRTGSTVF

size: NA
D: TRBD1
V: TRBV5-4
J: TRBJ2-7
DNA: TGTGCCAGCAGCCTGGGACAGGAAACCTACGAGCAGTACTTC
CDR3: CASSLGQETYEQYF

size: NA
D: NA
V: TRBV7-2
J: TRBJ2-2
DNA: TGTGCCAGCAGCTTCTTGATGGGGAGGACCGGGGAGCTGTTTTTT
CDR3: CASSFLMGRTGELFF

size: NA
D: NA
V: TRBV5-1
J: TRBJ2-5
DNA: TGCGCCAGCAGCTCACAGGGTACGGGAGAGACCCAGTACTTC
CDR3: CASSSQGTGETQYF

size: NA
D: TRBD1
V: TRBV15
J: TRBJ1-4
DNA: TGTGCCACCAGCAGAGGACAGGGAAACGAAAAACTGTTTTTT
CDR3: CATSRGQGNEKLFF

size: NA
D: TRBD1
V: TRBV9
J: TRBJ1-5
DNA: TGTGCCAGCAGCGTAGAGGAACAGGGGACTCTCTTTTTTCAGCCCCAGCATTTT
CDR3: CASSVEEQGTLFFQPQHF

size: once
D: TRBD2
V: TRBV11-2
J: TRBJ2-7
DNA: TGTGCCAGCAGCCTGACTAGCGGGCCTTACGAGCAGTACTTC
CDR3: CASSLTSGPYEQYF

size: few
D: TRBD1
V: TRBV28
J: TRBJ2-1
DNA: TGTGCCAGCAGGACAGGGCTCAATGAGCAGTTCTTC
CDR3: CASRTGLNEQFF

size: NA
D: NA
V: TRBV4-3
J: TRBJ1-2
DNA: TGCGCCAGCAGCCAAGAGGGCAGCTCTAACTATGGCTACACCTTC
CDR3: CASSQEGSSNYGYTF

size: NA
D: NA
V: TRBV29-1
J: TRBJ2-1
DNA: TGCAGCGTCGGCCGGCGACGAGAGCAGTTCTTC
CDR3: CSVGRRREQFF

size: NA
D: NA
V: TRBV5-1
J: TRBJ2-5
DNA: TGCGCCAGCAGCCCGGCGGCTACCCCCCAAGAGACCCAGTACTTC
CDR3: CASSPAATPQETQYF

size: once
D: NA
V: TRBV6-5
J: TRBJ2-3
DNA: TGTGCCAGCAGTACCCTGGGGGGGCGCGGAGATACGCAGTATTTT
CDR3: CASSTLGGRGDTQYF

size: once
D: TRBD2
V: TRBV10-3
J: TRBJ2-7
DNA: TGTGCCATTGGGGGACTAGCGGGAGGGCCTGGGTACGAGCAGTACTTC
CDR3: CAIGGLAGGPGYEQYF

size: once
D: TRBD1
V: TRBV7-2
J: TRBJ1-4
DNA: TGTGCCAGCGGAACAGGGGGCGCCGATGAAAAACTGTTTTTT
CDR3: CASGTGGADEKLFF

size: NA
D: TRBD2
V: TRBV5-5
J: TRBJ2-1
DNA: TGTGCCAGCAGCTTGGGCGGGGGGCCCGGCAATGAGCAGTTCTTC
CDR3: CASSLGGGPGNEQFF

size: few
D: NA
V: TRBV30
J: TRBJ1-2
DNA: TGTGCCTGGAGTAAATCCTATAACTATGGCTACACCTTC
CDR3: CAWSKSYNYGYTF

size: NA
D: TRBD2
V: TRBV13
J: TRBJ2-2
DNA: TGTGCCAGCAGCATCCCTCTAGCGGGAGTCACCGGGGAGCTGTTTTTT
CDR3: CASSIPLAGVTGELFF

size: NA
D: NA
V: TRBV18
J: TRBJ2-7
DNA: TGTGCCAGCTCTACTAGTCCCCCCCCCTACGAGCAGTACTTC
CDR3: CASSTSPPPYEQYF

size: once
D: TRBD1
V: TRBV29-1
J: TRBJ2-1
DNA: TGCAGCGTTTTCCCGGGACAGGGAGGGAATGAGCAGTTCTTC
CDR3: CSVFPGQGGNEQFF

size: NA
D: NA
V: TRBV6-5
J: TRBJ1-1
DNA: TGTGCCAGCAGGGGGACCTACACTGAAGCTTTCTTT
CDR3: CASRGTYTEAFF

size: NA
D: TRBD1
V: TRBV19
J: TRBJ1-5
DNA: TGTGCCAGTAGTGTGACAGGGGGCTATCAGCCCCAGCATTTT
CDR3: CASSVTGGYQPQHF

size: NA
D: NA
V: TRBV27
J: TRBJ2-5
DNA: TGTGCCACCTCCACAACAACCGGGACGCCACGTGAGACCCAGTACTTC
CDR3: CATSTTTGTPRETQYF